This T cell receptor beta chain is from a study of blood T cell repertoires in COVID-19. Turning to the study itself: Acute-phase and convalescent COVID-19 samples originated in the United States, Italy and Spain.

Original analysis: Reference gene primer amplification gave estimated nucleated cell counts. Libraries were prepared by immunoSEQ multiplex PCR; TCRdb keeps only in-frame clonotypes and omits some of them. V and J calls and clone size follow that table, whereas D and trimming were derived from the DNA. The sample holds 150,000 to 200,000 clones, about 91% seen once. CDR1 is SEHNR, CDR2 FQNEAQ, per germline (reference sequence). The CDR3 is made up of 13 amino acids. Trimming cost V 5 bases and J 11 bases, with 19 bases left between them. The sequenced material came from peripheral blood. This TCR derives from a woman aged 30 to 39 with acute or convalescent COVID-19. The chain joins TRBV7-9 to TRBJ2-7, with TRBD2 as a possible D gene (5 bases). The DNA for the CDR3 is TGTGCCAGCAGCCCCGAGTCCGGGATTGGGGAGTACTTC. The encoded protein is CASSPESGIGEYF.